A selection of T cell receptor beta chains follows, all from one sample in a study of blood T cell repertoires in COVID-19. The protocol was immunoSEQ multiplex PCR, while the TCRdb copy is restricted to in-frame clones and leaves out a portion. The top ten hold less than 2% of the sample, which has around 300,000 clones, about 89% seen once. The sample comprised PBMCs or T cells enriched from blood (not recorded which). All receptors derive from a woman aged 40 to 50 who had recovered from COVID-19. The CDR3 runs from the conserved cysteine through the conserved F or W. D genes are given only for firm matches. Rows give clone size only sometimes, using once, few, many, or a class for an expanded clone.

j_call,v_call,clone_size,d_call,cdr3_nt,cdr3_aa
TRBJ1-3,TRBV5-5,NA,NA,TGTGCCAGCAGCTCCCAAGCAACCGGAGCTGGAAACACCATATATTTT,CASSSQATGAGNTIYF
TRBJ1-6,TRBV18,once,NA,TGTGCCAGCTCACAGATGGAGAGCTCCTATAATTCACCCCTCCACTTT,CASSQMESSYNSPLHF
TRBJ2-3,TRBV6-1,NA,TRBD2,TGTGCCAGCAGTGAAGTACTAGCGGGGGCAGATACGCAGTATTTT,CASSEVLAGADTQYF
TRBJ1-1,TRBV5-6,once,NA,TGTGCCAGCAGCTTGGGGGGGCCGGGGCATGAAGCTTTCTTT,CASSLGGPGHEAFF
TRBJ2-7,TRBV23-1,NA,NA,TGCGCCAGCAGTCACCACGACAAACACGAGCAGTACTTC,CASSHHDKHEQYF
TRBJ2-1,TRBV7-8,NA,NA,TGTGCCAGCAGCTTAGGGAGCGGCGCCCTCCGCAATGAGCAGTTCTTC,CASSLGSGALRNEQFF
TRBJ2-1,TRBV9,NA,TRBD2,TGTGCCAGCAGCCCCCAACTAGCGGGAGTTAATGAGCAGTTCTTC,CASSPQLAGVNEQFF
TRBJ2-7,TRBV2,NA,NA,TGTGCCAGCAGGCTAGCCTTCGAGCAGTACTTC,CASRLAFEQYF
TRBJ1-2,TRBV5-1,NA,NA,TGCGCCAGCAGCTCTCAGGGGCCTAGAGTCTACACCTTC,CASSSQGPRVYTF
TRBJ1-2,TRBV27,NA,NA,TGTGCCAGCAGTTTTACAGGGTTAGCTAACTATGGCTACACCTTC,CASSFTGLANYGYTF
TRBJ2-1,TRBV5-1,NA,TRBD2,TGCGCCAGCAGCTTGGAGATAGCGGGGTACAATGAGCAGTTCTTC,CASSLEIAGYNEQFF
TRBJ2-3,TRBV7-9,once,TRBD1,TGTGCCAGCAGCTTAAGGGGGACAGGGCCCACAGATACGCAGTATTTT,CASSLRGTGPTDTQYF
TRBJ1-1,TRBV4-3,NA,NA,TGCGCCAGCAGCCAAGTCCCGGGGTACACTGAAGCTTTCTTT,CASSQVPGYTEAFF
TRBJ1-1,TRBV29-1,NA,NA,TGCAGCGCCACGGGGGGCACGGTCACTGAAGCTTTCTTT,CSATGGTVTEAFF
TRBJ1-1,TRBV6-9,NA,NA,TGTGCCAGCAGTTATTCGAGGAAGAACACTGAAGCTTTCTTT,CASSYSRKNTEAFF
TRBJ2-1,TRBV9,NA,NA,TGTGCCAGCAGCGTAGAGGTAAGGAGTGAGCAGTTCTTC,CASSVEVRSEQFF
TRBJ2-1,TRBV7-8,NA,NA,TGTGCCAGCAGCATGAACAGGGATGATGAGCAGTTCTTC,CASSMNRDDEQFF
TRBJ1-1,TRBV21-1,NA,NA,TGTGCCAGCAGCAAAGATAAGAAAGCAGGGCAGATGAACACTGAAGCTTTCTTT,CASSKDKKAGQMNTEAFF
TRBJ2-1,TRBV10-3,NA,NA,TGTGCCATCAGTGAGTCCCCTCAGGCTGAGCAGTTCTTC,CAISESPQAEQFF
TRBJ1-1,TRBV29-1,NA,NA,TGCAGCGTTGTGGAGGGTCTCGGCACTGAAGCTTTCTTT,CSVVEGLGTEAFF
TRBJ2-3,TRBV25-1,NA,NA,TGTGCCAGCAGTGAATACCAGGGCGGATGGGCTACGCAGTATTTT,CASSEYQGGWATQYF
TRBJ2-2,TRBV5-1,NA,NA,TGCGCCAGCAGCCTACCAGCAGGAAACACCGGGGAGCTGTTTTTT,CASSLPAGNTGELFF
TRBJ1-1,TRBV6-5,few,NA,TGTGCCAGCACTAGCGAGCAGGGCAAAGCTTTCTTT,CASTSEQGKAFF
TRBJ2-7,TRBV6-6,once,TRBD1,TGTGCCAGCAGTTACTCGAGACAGGGGAAGAGCGAGCAGTACTTC,CASSYSRQGKSEQYF
TRBJ2-2,TRBV6-6,NA,TRBD1,TGTGCCAGCAGTTGGGACAGGGGAGCCACCGGGGAGCTGTTTTTT,CASSWDRGATGELFF
TRBJ1-1,TRBV19,NA,TRBD1,TGTGCCAGCAAGGCCGGGACAGGGGTCCCCAAGGGCACTGAAGCTTTCTTT,CASKAGTGVPKGTEAFF
TRBJ1-1,TRBV18,NA,TRBD1,TGTGCCAGCTCACCGAGAACGGACAGGGTGTGGGCTTTCTTT,CASSPRTDRVWAFF
TRBJ2-5,TRBV5-1,NA,NA,TGCGCCAGCAGCTTGGCCCTAGTGCAAGAGACCCAGTACTTC,CASSLALVQETQYF
TRBJ2-5,TRBV20-1,NA,NA,TGCAGTGCTTTCAGGGGAGAGACCCAGTACTTC,CSAFRGETQYF
TRBJ2-3,TRBV4-1,NA,TRBD1,TGCGCCAGCAGCCAGTCCTCCGGGACAGGGCAAGATACGCAGTATTTT,CASSQSSGTGQDTQYF
TRBJ2-5,TRBV7-2,once,NA,TGTGCCAGCAGCTTTGTAGCGCTCCAAGAGACCCAGTACTTC,CASSFVALQETQYF
TRBJ2-1,TRBV5-1,once,TRBD2,TGCGCCAGCGGTGCGGGAGAAGGTATGAATGAGCAGTTCTTC,CASGAGEGMNEQFF
TRBJ2-1,TRBV12-3/TRBV12-4,NA,NA,TGTGCCAGCGGTCCTGAGTGGAGTGAGCAGTTCTTC,CASGPEWSEQFF
TRBJ1-5,TRBV30,NA,NA,TGTGCCTGGAGTCGCGCTCCGCTCGGTCAGCCCCAGCATTTT,CAWSRAPLGQPQHF
TRBJ2-3,TRBV6-5,NA,NA,TGTGCCAGCAGGGTGACTAGAGCGGGCACAGATACGCAGTATTTT,CASRVTRAGTDTQYF
TRBJ1-2,TRBV18,NA,TRBD1,TGTGCCAGCTCATTGGACAGGGAGGTCTACACCTTC,CASSLDREVYTF
TRBJ1-1,TRBV30,NA,NA,TGTGCCTGGAGTGTAACCCTCGTTAGCACTGAAGCTTTCTTT,CAWSVTLVSTEAFF
TRBJ2-5,TRBV5-1,NA,TRBD2,TGCGCCAGCAGCCTCGGACTAGCGGGGGCCCAAGAGACCCAGTACTTC,CASSLGLAGAQETQYF
TRBJ2-5,TRBV30,NA,TRBD2,TGTGCCTGGAGTGTATCTAGCGGCAAGACCCAGTACTTC,CAWSVSSGKTQYF
TRBJ1-5,TRBV30,few,NA,TGTGCCTGGAGTGTACAACAGGATCAGCCCCAGCATTTT,CAWSVQQDQPQHF
TRBJ1-2,TRBV15,NA,NA,TGTGCCACCAGCAGGGAAGACAGGCGGGATGGCTACACCTTC,CATSREDRRDGYTF